These 14 T cell receptor beta chains originate from one sample sequenced in a study of beta chain features in type 1 diabetes. The authors reverse transcribed all of the isolated RNA, so sequencing captured expressed TCRB transcripts. Sequencing used immunoSEQ multiplex PCR; TCRdb keeps in-frame clones, though not all of them. The table has roughly 400,000 clones, about 14% seen once. The sample taken for sequencing was naive CD4+ T cells from blood. The receptors here all came from a woman between 18 and 29 years old in good health.

This clone was observed a few times. The V call is TRBV30, the J call TRBJ1-2; D gene ambiguous. CDR3 length equals 12 residues. With 4 bases removed from V and 7 bases from J, the gap between germline ends came to 13 bases. Per germline, CDR1 GTSNPN and CDR2 SVGIG (reference sequence). The CDR3 DNA sequence: TGTGCCTGGACCGACTCAGCGAGTGGCTACACCTTC. Its translation is CAWTDSASGYTF.

This clone has only a few counts. The chain uses TRBV18 and TRBJ1-1, with D unresolved. The length of the CDR3 is 12 residues. Trimming pared 0 bases from V and 4 bases from J, leaving 3 bases between. Germline V CDR1 and CDR2: KGHSH, LQKENI. The chain's CDR3 is CASSPPATEAFF. The CDR3 region has the DNA TGTGCCAGCTCACCACCGGCCACTGAAGCTTTCTTT. Complete variable domain (other parts from reference TRBV18 and TRBJ1-1): NAGVMQNPRHLVRRRGQEARLRCSPMKGHSHVYWYRQLPEEGLKFMVYLQKENIIDESGMPKERFSAEFPKEGPSILRIQQVVRGDSAAYFCASSPPATEAFFGQGTRLTVV.

This clone appeared a few times. Other DNA sequences in this specimen translate into the identical CDR3. The chain carries TRBV30 and TRBJ1-5, with D possibly being TRBD1 (6 bases). CDR3 length equals 13 residues. V shed 0 bases and J shed 5 bases, with 8 bases lying between them. Looked up from germline, CDR1 is GTSNPN and CDR2 is SVGIG (reference sequence). The CDR3 spells CAWSVRTDQPQHF. CDR3 DNA: TGTGCCTGGAGTGTACGGACAGATCAGCCCCAGCATTTT.

This rearrangement joins TRBV7-9 to TRBJ2-4, with a tentative D call TRBD1 (6 bases). V lost 5 bases, J lost 6 bases, and 14 bases lay in between. There are 14 residues in the CDR3. The V gene's germline CDR1 is SEHNR and CDR2 FQNEAQ (reference sequence). CDR3 DNA sequence: TGTGCCAGCAGCCAGCAGGGACAAGGAAACATTCAGTACTTC. Amino acid sequence: CASSQQGQGNIQYF.

The V gene is TRBV30, the J gene TRBJ2-5; 10 nucleotides match TRBD2. V was clipped by 3 bases and J by 4 bases; unmatched bases: 5. Germline CDR1 reads GTSNPN; CDR2 reads SVGIG (reference sequence). CDR3 length: 14 residues. This CDR3 reads CAWRLAGSPETQYF. CDR3 nucleotides: TGTGCCTGGAGACTAGCGGGATCCCCAGAGACCCAGTACTTC.

This clone was found a few times. This chain's CDR3 is CASSTQGVPGNTIYF. The CDR3 DNA follows: TGCGCCAGCAGTACCCAGGGGGTTCCGGGAAACACCATATATTTT. The V call is TRBV23-1, the J call TRBJ1-3; 7 nucleotides line up with TRBD1. TRBV23-1 falls under the ORF class, with uncertain function. This CDR3 has 15 amino acids. The junction had 8 bases not matched to a gene; V was cut back by 5 bases and J by 4 bases.

The chain uses TRBV11-1 and TRBJ2-1; 11 bases fit TRBD2. V was clipped by 0 bases and J by 10 bases; unmatched bases: 8. This CDR3 region has 16 residues. CDR1 is SGHAT and CDR2 is FQDESV in the germline V gene (reference sequence). The CDR3 DNA follows: TGTGCCAGCAGCTTAGCGCTTAGCGGGAGGGCCAGGGAGCAGTTCTTC. Protein product: CASSLALSGRAREQFF.

This clone was seen a few times. The V gene is TRBV5-4, the J gene TRBJ2-5, with 9 bases identical to TRBD1. This CDR3 contains 15 residues. V lost 4 bases and J lost 5; bases outside the gene matches: 9. Germline V gene lookup returns CDR1 SGHNT and CDR2 YYREEE (reference sequence). The CDR3 here is CASSHKDRGYETQYF. The CDR3 DNA is TGTGCCAGCAGCCATAAGGACAGGGGATATGAGACCCAGTACTTC.

This clone has just a few counts. V is TRBV6-6 and J is TRBJ2-5; the D gene is possibly TRBD1 (5 bases). The CDR3 consists of 14 residues. Germline values: CDR1 MNHNY, CDR2 SVGAGI (reference sequence). With 1 base removed from V and 1 base from J, the gap between germline ends came to 7 bases. CDR3 coding DNA: TGTGCCAGCAGTTACTACAGGCTCCAAGAGACCCAGTACTTC. Translation: CASSYYRLQETQYF.

V gene TRBV9 combines with J gene TRBJ2-3; tentative D call: TRBD2 (5 bases). The V gene's germline CDR1 is SGDLS and CDR2 YYNGEE. V lost 5 bases and J 1 base, leaving 11 bases between the germline ends. The CDR3 extends over 14 amino acids. In nucleotides, the CDR3 is TGTGCCAGCAGTATGAGCGGAGGCACAGATACGCAGTATTTT. This gives the protein CASSMSGGTDTQYF.

This clone was seen a few times. In the same sample, other DNA sequences code for this CDR3. This chain uses TRBV4-2 with TRBJ2-3; 7 nucleotides agree with TRBD2. The CDR3 is made up of 15 amino acids. Germline V gene data show CDR1 as LGHNA and CDR2 as YNFKEQ. The V and J ends lost 1 base and 3 bases, in that order; junction bases with no gene match: 4. CDR3 DNA sequence: TGTGCCAGCAGCCAAGGACTAGCTGGGACAGATACGCAGTATTTT. Translated, it gives CASSQGLAGTDTQYF.

This clone has only a few counts. J is TRBJ1-5 and V is TRBV30; D remains unclear. With 5 bases removed from V and 2 bases from J, the gap between germline ends came to 16 bases. Germline-derived CDR1 and CDR2 are GTSNPN and SVGIG (reference sequence). The length of the CDR3 is 15 residues. The DNA of the CDR3 is TGTGCCTGGGGCGGCGGGGATTTTGGCAATCAGCCCCAGCATTTT. Amino acids: CAWGGGDFGNQPQHF.

This clone was seen only a few times. This chain joins TRBV7-3 and TRBJ2-7; TRBD1 might be the D (5 bases). V was clipped by 3 bases and J by 5 bases, with 14 bases between them. CDR1 and CDR2 from the germline V gene are SGHTA and FQGTGA. The CDR3 is 14 residues long. The CDR3 DNA is TGTGCCAGCAGCTTGAACAGGATCATCCACGAGCAGTACTTC. Translating gives CASSLNRIIHEQYF.

This clone was observed a handful of times. The chain links TRBV30 to TRBJ2-1, with TRBD2 as a possible D gene (5 bases). The V gene lost 2 bases and the J gene lost 8 bases, with 13 bases spanning the gap. Germline V gives CDR1 GTSNPN, CDR2 SVGIG (reference sequence). The CDR3 is 13 amino acids. The CDR3 protein is CAWSYPPRDEQFF. The CDR3 DNA sequence: TGTGCCTGGAGTTACCCGCCGAGGGATGAGCAGTTCTTC.